This T cell receptor (beta chain) was found in a study of graft-versus-host responses after intestinal transplantation. Between the trimmed V and J ends, which lost 4 bases and 6 bases, there was a span of 4 bases. CDR1 and CDR2 (germline): MNHEY, SVGAGI. The CDR3 spans 11 residues. As regards this clone: Its specificity is unknown.

Libraries were prepared by immunoSEQ multiplex PCR; TCRdb keeps only in-frame clonotypes and omits some of them. Of around 76,000 clones in the sample, 85% to 95% were seen once. The V gene is TRBV6-5, the J gene TRBJ1-3; unclear D gene. Specimen: unstimulated CD8+ T cells sorted from spleen or lymph node cells, collected before intestinal transplant. The source of this sequence is a human donor who received an intestinal transplant. In DNA, the CDR3 is TGTGCCAGCAGTTTCGAAAACACCATATATTTT. Its protein product is CASSFENTIYF.